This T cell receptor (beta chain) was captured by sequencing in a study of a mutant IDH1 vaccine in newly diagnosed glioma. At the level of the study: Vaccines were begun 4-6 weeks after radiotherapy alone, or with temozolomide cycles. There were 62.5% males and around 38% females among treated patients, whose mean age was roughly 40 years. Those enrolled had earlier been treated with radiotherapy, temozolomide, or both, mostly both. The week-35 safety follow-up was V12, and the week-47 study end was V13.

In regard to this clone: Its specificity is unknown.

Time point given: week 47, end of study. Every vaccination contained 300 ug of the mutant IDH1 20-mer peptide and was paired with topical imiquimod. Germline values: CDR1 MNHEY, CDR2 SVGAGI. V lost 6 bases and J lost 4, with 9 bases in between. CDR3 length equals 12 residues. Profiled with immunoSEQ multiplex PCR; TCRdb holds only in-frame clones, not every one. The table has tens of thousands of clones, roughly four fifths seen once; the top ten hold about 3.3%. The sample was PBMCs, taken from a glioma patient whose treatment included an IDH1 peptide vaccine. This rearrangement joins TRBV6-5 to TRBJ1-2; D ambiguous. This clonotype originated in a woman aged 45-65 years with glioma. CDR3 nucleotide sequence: TGTGCCAGCAGCGGACGGACCTATGGCTACACCTTC. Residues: CASSGRTYGYTF.